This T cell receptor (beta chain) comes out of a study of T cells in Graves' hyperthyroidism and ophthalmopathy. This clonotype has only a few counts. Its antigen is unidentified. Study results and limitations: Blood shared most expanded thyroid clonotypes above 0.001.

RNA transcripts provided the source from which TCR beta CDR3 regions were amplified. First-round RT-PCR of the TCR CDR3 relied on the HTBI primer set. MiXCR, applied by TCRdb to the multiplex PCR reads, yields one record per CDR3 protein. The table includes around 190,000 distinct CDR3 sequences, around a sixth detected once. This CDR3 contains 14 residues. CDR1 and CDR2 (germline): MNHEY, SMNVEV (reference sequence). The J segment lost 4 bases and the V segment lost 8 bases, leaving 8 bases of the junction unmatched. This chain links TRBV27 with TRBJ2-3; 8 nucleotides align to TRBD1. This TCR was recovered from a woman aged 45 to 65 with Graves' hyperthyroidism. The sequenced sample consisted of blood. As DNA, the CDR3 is TGTGCCAGCGGACAGGGCCAGGAGGCAGATACGCAGTATTTT. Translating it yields CASGQGQEADTQYF.